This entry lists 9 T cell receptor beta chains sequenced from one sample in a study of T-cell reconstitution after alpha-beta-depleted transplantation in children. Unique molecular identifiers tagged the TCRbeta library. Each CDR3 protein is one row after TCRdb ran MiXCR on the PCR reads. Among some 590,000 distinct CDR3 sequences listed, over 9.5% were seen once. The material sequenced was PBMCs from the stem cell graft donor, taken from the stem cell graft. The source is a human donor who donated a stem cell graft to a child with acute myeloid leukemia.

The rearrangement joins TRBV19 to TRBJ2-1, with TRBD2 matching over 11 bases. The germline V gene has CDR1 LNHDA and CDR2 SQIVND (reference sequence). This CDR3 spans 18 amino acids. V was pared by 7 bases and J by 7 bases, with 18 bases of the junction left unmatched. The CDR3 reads CASTSRVPTSGRGNEQFF. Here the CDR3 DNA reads TGTGCCAGTACCTCACGGGTTCCTACTAGCGGGAGAGGTAATGAGCAGTTCTTC.

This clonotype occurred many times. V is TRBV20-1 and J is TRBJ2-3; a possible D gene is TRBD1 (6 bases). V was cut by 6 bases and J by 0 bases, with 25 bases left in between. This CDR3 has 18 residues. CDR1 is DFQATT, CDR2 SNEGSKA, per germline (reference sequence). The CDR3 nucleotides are TGCAGTGCCCCAGGGGTGGGAGACGTCTTTTCTAGCACAGATACGCAGTATTTT. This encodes CSAPGVGDVFSSTDTQYF.

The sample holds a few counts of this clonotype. The CDR3 region has the DNA TGTGCCAGCAGCTTAGGATTGGGGACAGGGGGGGCCCAGAACACTGAAGCTTTCTTT. Protein product: CASSLGLGTGGAQNTEAFF. V is TRBV11-1 and J is TRBJ1-1, with 11 bases that match TRBD1. The V and J ends lost 1 base and 1 base, in that order; junction bases with no gene match: 11. The CDR3 runs 19 residues. Germline CDR1 reads SGHAT; CDR2 reads FQDESV (reference sequence).

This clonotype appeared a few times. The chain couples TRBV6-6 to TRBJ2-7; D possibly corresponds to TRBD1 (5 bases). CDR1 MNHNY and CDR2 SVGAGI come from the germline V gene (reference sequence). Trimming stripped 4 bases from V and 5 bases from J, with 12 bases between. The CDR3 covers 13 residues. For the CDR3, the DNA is TGTGCCAGCAGTTCCCAGGGTCGCCACGAGCAGTACTTC. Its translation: CASSSQGRHEQYF.

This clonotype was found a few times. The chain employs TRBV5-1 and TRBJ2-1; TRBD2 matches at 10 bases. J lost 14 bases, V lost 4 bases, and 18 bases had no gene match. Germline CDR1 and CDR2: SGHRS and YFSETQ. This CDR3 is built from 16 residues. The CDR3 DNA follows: TGCGCCAGCAGCCCGTTCGGACTAGCGGAGATTTCATGGGAGTTCTTC. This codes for CASSPFGLAEISWEFF.

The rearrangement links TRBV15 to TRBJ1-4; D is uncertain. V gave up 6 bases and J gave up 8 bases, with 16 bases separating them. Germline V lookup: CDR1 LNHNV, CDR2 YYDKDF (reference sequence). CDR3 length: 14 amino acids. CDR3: CATRNSRAMEKLFF. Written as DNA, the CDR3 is TGTGCCACCAGGAATAGCCGGGCGATGGAAAAACTGTTTTTT.

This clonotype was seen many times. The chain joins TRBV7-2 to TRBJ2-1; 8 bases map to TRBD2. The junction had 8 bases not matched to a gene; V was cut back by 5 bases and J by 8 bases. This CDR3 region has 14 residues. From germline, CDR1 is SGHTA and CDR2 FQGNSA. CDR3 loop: CASSPRTSMDEQFF. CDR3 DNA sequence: TGTGCCAGCAGCCCTCGGACTAGCATGGATGAGCAGTTCTTC.

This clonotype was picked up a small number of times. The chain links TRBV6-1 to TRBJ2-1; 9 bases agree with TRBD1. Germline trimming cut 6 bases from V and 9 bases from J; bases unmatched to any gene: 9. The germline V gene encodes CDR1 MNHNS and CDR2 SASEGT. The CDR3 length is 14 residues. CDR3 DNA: TGTGCCAGCAGCTGGGACAGGGTGAGGGGTGAGCAGTTCTTC. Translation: CASSWDRVRGEQFF.

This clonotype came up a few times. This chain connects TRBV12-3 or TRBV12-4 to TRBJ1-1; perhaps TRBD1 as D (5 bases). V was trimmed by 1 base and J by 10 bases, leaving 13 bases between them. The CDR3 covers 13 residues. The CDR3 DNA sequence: TGTGCCAGCAGTTTAGGGGGACGCGGGGGAGCTTTCTTT. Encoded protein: CASSLGGRGGAFF.